This T cell receptor (beta chain) was documented in a study of blood T cell repertoires in COVID-19. Background on the study: Specimens from acute and convalescent COVID-19 originated in the United States, Italy and Spain.

V trimming: 6 bases; J trimming: 0 bases; junction bases outside the gene matches: 5. Germline V gene lookup returns CDR1 MNHEY and CDR2 SVGAGI. This CDR3 contains 15 residues. How the authors handled the data: The assay estimated nucleated cells by amplifying reference gene primers. Repertoires were generated with immunoSEQ multiplex PCR, while TCRdb's copy carries only in-frame clones and drops some. The DNA was the basis for D and trimming; V, J and clone size are from that table. The sample has about 35,000 clones, around 87% seen once. The chain is built from TRBV6-5 and TRBJ1-3; 7 nucleotides match TRBD1. This clonotype originated in a human donor in a cohort sampled during active COVID-19. Sequencing input: peripheral blood. The CDR3 DNA follows: TGTGCCAGCAGCAACAGGGGCGTCTCTGGAAACACCATATATTTT. This encodes CASSNRGVSGNTIYF.